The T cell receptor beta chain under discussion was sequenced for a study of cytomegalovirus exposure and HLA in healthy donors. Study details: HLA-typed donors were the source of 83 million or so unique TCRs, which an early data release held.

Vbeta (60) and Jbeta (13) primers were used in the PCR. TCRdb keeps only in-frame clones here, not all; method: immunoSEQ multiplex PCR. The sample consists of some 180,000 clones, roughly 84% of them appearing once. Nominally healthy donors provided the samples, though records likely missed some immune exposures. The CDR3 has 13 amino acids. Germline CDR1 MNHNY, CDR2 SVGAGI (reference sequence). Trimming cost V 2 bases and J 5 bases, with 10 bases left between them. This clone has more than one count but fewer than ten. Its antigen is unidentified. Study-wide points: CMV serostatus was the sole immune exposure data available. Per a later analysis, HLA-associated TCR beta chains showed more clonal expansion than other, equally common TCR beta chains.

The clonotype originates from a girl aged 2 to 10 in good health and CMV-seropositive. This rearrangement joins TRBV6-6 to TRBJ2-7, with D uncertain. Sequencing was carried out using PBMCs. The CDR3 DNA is TGTGCCAGCAGTTACGAGTCCCCCGACGAGCAGTACTTC. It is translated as CASSYESPDEQYF.